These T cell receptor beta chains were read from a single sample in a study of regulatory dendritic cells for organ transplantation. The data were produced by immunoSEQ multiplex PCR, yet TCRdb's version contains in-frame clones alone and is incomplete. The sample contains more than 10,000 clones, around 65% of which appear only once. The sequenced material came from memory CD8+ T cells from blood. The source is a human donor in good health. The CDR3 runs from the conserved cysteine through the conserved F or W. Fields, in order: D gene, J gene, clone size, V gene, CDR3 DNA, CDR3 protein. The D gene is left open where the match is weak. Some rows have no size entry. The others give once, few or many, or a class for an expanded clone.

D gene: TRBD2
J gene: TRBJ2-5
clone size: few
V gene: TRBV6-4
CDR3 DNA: TGTGCCAGCAGTGAGACTAGCGGGGAACAAGAGACCCAGTACTTC
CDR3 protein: CASSETSGEQETQYF

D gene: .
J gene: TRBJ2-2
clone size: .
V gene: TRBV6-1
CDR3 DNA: TGTGCCAGCAGTGAAGGAGGACACACCGGGGAGCTGTTTTTT
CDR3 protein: CASSEGGHTGELFF

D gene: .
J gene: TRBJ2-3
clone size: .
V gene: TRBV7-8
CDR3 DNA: TGTGCCAGCAGCCCGCGGAGGGGGTGGGCAGATACGCAGTATTTT
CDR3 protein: CASSPRRGWADTQYF

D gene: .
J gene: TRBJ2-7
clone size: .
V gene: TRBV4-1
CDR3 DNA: TGCGCCAGCAGCCAAGGAGGGGGCGGGACCTACGAGCAGTACTTC
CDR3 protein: CASSQGGGGTYEQYF

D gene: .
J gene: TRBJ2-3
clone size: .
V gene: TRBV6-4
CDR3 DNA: TGTGCCAGCAGTGACGACGGCGGGACCTTAGATACGCAGTATTTT
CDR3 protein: CASSDDGGTLDTQYF

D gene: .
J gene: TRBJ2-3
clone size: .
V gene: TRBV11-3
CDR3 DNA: TGTGCCAGCAGCTCGGGGGGCAGCACAGATACGCAGTATTTT
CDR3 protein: CASSSGGSTDTQYF

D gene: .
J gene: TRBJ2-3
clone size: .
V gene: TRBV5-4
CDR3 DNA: TGTGCCAGCAGCTTGGCCGGGGCGGGATCAGACACAGATACGCAGTATTTT
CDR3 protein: CASSLAGAGSDTDTQYF

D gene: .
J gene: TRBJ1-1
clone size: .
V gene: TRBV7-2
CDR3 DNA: TGTGCCAGCAGCTTGGAGATCATGAACACTGAAGCTTTCTTT
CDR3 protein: CASSLEIMNTEAFF

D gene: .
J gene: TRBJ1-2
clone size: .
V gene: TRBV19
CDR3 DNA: TGTGCCAGTAGTATCGGGTCAGGGGAAGGCACCTTC
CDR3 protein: CASSIGSGEGTF

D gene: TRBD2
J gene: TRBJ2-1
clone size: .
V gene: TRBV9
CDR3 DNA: TGTGCCAGCAGCGCCCTCGGGGGGGTAGCGGGACCCTACAATGAGCAGTTCTTC
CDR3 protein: CASSALGGVAGPYNEQFF

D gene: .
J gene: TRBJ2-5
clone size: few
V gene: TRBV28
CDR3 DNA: TGTGCCAGCAGTTTAGACAGGCCCCAAGAGACCCAGTACTTC
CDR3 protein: CASSLDRPQETQYF

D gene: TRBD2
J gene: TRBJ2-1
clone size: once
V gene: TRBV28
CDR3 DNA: TGTGCCAGCAGTTCCCAGACTAGCGGGAGGTCCTACAATGAGCAGTTCTTC
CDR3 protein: CASSSQTSGRSYNEQFF

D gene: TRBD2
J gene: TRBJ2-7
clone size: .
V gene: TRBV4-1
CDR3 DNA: TGCGCCAGCAGCCCGGGGACTAGCGCCACCTACGAGCAGTACTTC
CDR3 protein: CASSPGTSATYEQYF

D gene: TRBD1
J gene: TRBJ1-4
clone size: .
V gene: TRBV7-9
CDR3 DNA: TGTGCCAGCAGCTCGGACAGGGGACGAAGGGAAAAACTGTTTTTT
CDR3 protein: CASSSDRGRREKLFF

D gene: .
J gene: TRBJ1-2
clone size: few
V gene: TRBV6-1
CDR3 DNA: TGTGCCAGCAGTGTAAATCAGGGGTATGGCTACACCTTC
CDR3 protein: CASSVNQGYGYTF

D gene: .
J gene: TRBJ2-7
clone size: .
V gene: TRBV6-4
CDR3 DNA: TGTGCCAGCAGTGACAGGGGGTACGAGCAGTACTTC
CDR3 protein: CASSDRGYEQYF

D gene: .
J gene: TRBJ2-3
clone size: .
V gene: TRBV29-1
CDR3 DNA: TGCAGCGTTGTTCCCCGGGGGTATTTTACAGATACGCAGTATTTT
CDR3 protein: CSVVPRGYFTDTQYF

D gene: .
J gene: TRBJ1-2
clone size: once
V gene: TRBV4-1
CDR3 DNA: TGCGCCAGCAGCCAAGATAGGCTTTTTCGGCAGGGCCCTAACTATGGCTACACCTTC
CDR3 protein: CASSQDRLFRQGPNYGYTF

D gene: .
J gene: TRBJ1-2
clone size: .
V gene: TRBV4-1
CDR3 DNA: TGCGCCAGCAGCCAAGATCCGACAGTTCAGAACTATGGCTACACCTTC
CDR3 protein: CASSQDPTVQNYGYTF

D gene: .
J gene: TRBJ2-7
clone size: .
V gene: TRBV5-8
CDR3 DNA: TGTGCCAGCAGCTTTCCCTCCGGGACATCGCCCTCCTACGAGCAGTACTTC
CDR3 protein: CASSFPSGTSPSYEQYF

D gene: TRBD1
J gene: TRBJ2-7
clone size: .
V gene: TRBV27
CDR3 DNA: TGTGCCAGCAGCCCGACAGGGTACTACGAGCAGTACTTC
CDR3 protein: CASSPTGYYEQYF

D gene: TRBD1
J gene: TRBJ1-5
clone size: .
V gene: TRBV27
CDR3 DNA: TGTGCCAGCAGTTTAACAGGGGGTTTCTATAGCAATCAGCCCCAGCATTTT
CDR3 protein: CASSLTGGFYSNQPQHF

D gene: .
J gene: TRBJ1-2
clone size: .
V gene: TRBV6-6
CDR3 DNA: TGTGCCAGCAGTTACGACGGAGCCTATGGCTACACCTTC
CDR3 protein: CASSYDGAYGYTF

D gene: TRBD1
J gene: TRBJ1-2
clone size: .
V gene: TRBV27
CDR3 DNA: TGTGCCAGCAGTTCCCTACAGGGGGTCAATGGCTACACCTTC
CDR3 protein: CASSSLQGVNGYTF

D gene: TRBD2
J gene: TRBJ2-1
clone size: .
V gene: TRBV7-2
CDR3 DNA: TGTGCCAGCAGCCTCCGGGCGGGGGGGCCAGGGTTAAATGAGCAGTTCTTC
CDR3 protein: CASSLRAGGPGLNEQFF

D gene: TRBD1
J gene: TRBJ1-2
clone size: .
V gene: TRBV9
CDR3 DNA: TGTGCCAGCAGCGAGGGGACAGACTATGGCTACACCTTC
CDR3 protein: CASSEGTDYGYTF

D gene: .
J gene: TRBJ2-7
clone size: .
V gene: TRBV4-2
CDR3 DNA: TGTGCCAGCAGCCAAGAAATCCCTTCCCCCTACGAGCAGTACTTC
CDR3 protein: CASSQEIPSPYEQYF

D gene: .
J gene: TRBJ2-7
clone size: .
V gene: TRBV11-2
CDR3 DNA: TGTGCCAGCGGGCGGAGCCTCGAGCAGTACTTC
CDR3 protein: CASGRSLEQYF

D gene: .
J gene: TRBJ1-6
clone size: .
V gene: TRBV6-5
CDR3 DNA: TGTGCCAGCAGTTACTCGGTTAATTCACCCCTCCACTTT
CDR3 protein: CASSYSVNSPLHF

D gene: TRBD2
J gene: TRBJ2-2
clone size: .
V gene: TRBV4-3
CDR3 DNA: TGCGCCAGCAGCCTTATAGCGGGAGACACCGGGGAGCTGTTTTTT
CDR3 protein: CASSLIAGDTGELFF

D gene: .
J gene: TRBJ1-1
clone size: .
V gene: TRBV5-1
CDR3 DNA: TGCGCCAGCAGCTATCGGACTGCCGACACTGAAGCTTTCTTT
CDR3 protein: CASSYRTADTEAFF

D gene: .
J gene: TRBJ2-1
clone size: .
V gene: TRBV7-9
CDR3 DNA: TGTGCCAGCAGTGCTAGCTATGAGCAGTTCTTC
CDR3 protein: CASSASYEQFF

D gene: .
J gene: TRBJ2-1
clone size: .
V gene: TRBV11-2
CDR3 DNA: TGTGCCAGCAGCTTAACGGGAAGCTCCTACAATGAGCAGTTCTTC
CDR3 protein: CASSLTGSSYNEQFF

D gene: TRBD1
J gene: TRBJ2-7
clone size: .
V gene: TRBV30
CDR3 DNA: TGTGCCTGGAGTGGCCTTACAGGGGTCCACTACGAGCAGTACTTC
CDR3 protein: CAWSGLTGVHYEQYF

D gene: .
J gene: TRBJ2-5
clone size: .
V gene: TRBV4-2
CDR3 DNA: TGTGCCAGCAGCTTCGGTTTTGACGGAGCGGGAGAGACCCAGTACTTC
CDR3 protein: CASSFGFDGAGETQYF

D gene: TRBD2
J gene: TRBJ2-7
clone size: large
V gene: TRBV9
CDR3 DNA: TGTGCCAGCAGCGTTAGCGGGAGGTTAGACGAGCAGTACTTC
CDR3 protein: CASSVSGRLDEQYF

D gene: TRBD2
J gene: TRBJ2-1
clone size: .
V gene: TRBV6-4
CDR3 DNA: TGTGCCAGCAGTGACGCAGCGGGGGGGCCGAATGAGCAGTTCTTC
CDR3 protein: CASSDAAGGPNEQFF

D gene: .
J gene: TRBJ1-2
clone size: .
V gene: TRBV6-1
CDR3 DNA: TGTGCCAGCAGCCGCTACTATGGCTACACCTTC
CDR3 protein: CASSRYYGYTF

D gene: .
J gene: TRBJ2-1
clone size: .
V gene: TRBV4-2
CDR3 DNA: TGTGCCAGCAGCCAAGAGGGACTTGAGCAGTTCTTC
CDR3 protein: CASSQEGLEQFF

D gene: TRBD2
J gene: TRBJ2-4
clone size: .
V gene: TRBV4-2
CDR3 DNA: TGTGCCAGCAGCCCCGGGACTAGCGGGAGGATGGACATTCAGTACTTC
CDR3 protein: CASSPGTSGRMDIQYF

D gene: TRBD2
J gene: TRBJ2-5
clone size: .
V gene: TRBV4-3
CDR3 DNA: TGCGCCAGCAGCCAAGATCTACCGGGGGGCCAAGAGACCCAGTACTTC
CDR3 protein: CASSQDLPGGQETQYF

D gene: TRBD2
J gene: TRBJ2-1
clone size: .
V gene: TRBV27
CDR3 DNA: TGTGCCAGCATCTATACTAGCGGGAGTGGCAATGAGCAGTTCTTC
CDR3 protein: CASIYTSGSGNEQFF

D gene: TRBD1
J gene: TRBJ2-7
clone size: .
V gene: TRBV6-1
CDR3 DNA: TGTGCCAGCAGTGAAGGGACAGGGGGCTACTACGAGCAGTACTTC
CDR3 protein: CASSEGTGGYYEQYF

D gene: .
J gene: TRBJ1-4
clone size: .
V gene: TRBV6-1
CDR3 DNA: TGTGCCAGCACCAGGGCCCATGAAAGTGAAAAACTGTTTTTT
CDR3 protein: CASTRAHESEKLFF

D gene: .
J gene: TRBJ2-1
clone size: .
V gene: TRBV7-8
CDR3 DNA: TGTGCCAGCAGCTTATATCAGGACCCAGGGCGTGAGCAGTTCTTC
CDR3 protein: CASSLYQDPGREQFF